These 17 T cell receptor beta chains came from one sample sequenced in a study of T cells in Graves' hyperthyroidism and ophthalmopathy. Using RNA transcripts as the source, TCR beta CDR3 regions were amplified. The primer set for the first-round RT-PCR of the TCR CDR3 was HTBI. A single record per CDR3 protein comes from TCRdb applying MiXCR to the multiplex PCR reads. The repertoire holds hundreds of thousands of distinct CDR3 sequences, with 12% to 15% as singletons. The sequencing input was blood. The receptors stem from a woman aged 18-29 years with Graves' hyperthyroidism.

The chain joins TRBV6-4 to TRBJ1-5; a possible D gene is TRBD1 (6 bases). CDR1 MRHNA and CDR2 SNTAGT come from the germline V gene. Trimming left V 7 bases short and J 0 bases short, with 13 bases between. The CDR3 sequence is 15 residues long. This CDR3 is CASNPGHLSNQPQHF. CDR3 in DNA: TGTGCCAGCAACCCGGGACACCTTAGCAATCAGCCCCAGCATTTT.

This clonotype was picked up many times. The chain has TRBV20-1 and TRBJ1-2; no clear D. The germline V and J ends were trimmed by 5 bases and 8 bases, with 9 bases remaining between them. The length of the CDR3 is 10 residues. From germline, CDR1 is DFQATT and CDR2 SNEGSKA (reference sequence). This CDR3 is CSAPGRGYTF. CDR3 nucleotides: TGCAGTGCTCCCGGTCGAGGCTACACCTTC.

This clonotype was found many times. This chain connects TRBV5-1 to TRBJ2-1; 8 bases map to TRBD2. The CDR3 totals 17 residues. The V segment lost 0 bases and the J segment 2 bases; nucleotides outside the gene matches: 7. From germline, CDR1 is SGHRS and CDR2 YFSETQ. Here the CDR3 DNA reads TGCGCCAGCAGCTTGGAATTAGCGGGACCTACCTACAATGAGCAGTTCTTC. Encoded protein: CASSLELAGPTYNEQFF.

This clonotype was detected ten times or more. The CDR3 loop reads CSAPPLEREGNEQFF. Here the CDR3 DNA reads TGCAGTGCCCCCCCCTTAGAGCGGGAGGGGAATGAGCAGTTCTTC. V usage is TRBV20-1 and J usage is TRBJ2-1; 10 positions agree with TRBD2. Germline V gives CDR1 DFQATT, CDR2 SNEGSKA (reference sequence). CDR3 length equals 15 residues. Trimming at V came to 6 bases and at J to 7 bases, leaving 12 bases not matched to a gene.

At least ten counts were recorded for this clonotype. The chain uses TRBV18 and TRBJ1-2, with D perhaps TRBD1 (5 bases). The germline V gene encodes CDR1 KGHSH and CDR2 LQKENI. Deletions cut 3 bases from V and 4 bases from J, with 15 bases between. CDR3 length: 15 residues. Here the CDR3 reads CASSPPGTRSYGYTF. The CDR3, as DNA: TGTGCCAGCTCACCCCCCGGGACGCGTAGCTATGGCTACACCTTC.

The sample holds a few counts of this clonotype. V gene TRBV27 combines with J gene TRBJ1-5, with TRBD1 matching 7 bases. CDR1 MNHEY and CDR2 SMNVEV come from the germline V gene (reference sequence). V dropped 6 bases and J dropped 4; count of bases not matched to a gene: 9. The CDR3 has 15 amino acids. As DNA, the CDR3 is TGTGCCAGCAGGTTCTCCTCCAGGGGGAATCAGCCCCAGCATTTT. Protein: CASRFSSRGNQPQHF.

The CDR3 sequence is CAWSGKTSSWETQYF. DNA for the CDR3: TGTGCCTGGAGTGGGAAGACTAGCTCTTGGGAGACCCAGTACTTC. The chain uses TRBV30 and TRBJ2-5, with 7 bases aligning to TRBD2. This CDR3 contains 15 residues. Trimming cost V 1 base and J 5 bases; bases outside gene matches: 10. Germline V gives CDR1 GTSNPN, CDR2 SVGIG (reference sequence).

This clonotype was recorded many times. The genes are TRBV7-2 and TRBJ2-7; 14 positions agree with TRBD2. In germline, CDR1 is SGHTA, CDR2 FQGNSA. The CDR3 totals 16 residues. V was pared by 5 bases and J by 3 bases, with 6 bases of the junction left unmatched. CDR3 nucleotides: TGTGCCAGCAGCACCCGACTAGCGGGAGGGGGCTACGAGCAGTACTTC. Protein sequence: CASSTRLAGGGYEQYF.

At least ten counts were recorded for this clonotype. This rearrangement joins TRBV2 to TRBJ2-7; TRBD1 might be the D (6 bases). Germline values: CDR1 SNHLY, CDR2 FYNNEI. The CDR3 runs 14 residues. V was trimmed by 5 bases and J by 6 bases, leaving 17 bases between them. CDR3 nucleotide sequence: TGTGCCAGCAGTCCAGACAGGATTTTAATCGAGCAGTACTTC. Its protein product is CASSPDRILIEQYF.

This clonotype was observed many times. The V call is TRBV10-2, the J call TRBJ2-1, with TRBD2 matching 14 bases. Germline V lookup: CDR1 WSHSY, CDR2 SAAADI. The V segment lost 6 bases and the J segment 12 bases; nucleotides outside the gene matches: 4. The CDR3 consists of 13 residues. CDR3 nucleotides: TGCGCCAGCAGGGGGACTAGCGGGAGTGGGCAGTTCTTC. Protein: CASRGTSGSGQFF.

This clonotype has at least ten counts. The chain employs TRBV18 and TRBJ2-5; D perhaps matches TRBD1 (5 bases). The CDR3 consists of 14 residues. Germline lookup yields CDR1 KGHSH and CDR2 LQKENI. Trimming stripped 2 bases from V and 2 bases from J, with 9 bases between. CDR3 protein: CASSPATAQETQYF. CDR3 bases: TGTGCCAGCTCACCAGCGACAGCACAAGAGACCCAGTACTTC.

V usage is TRBV30 and J usage is TRBJ2-6, with a weak D call TRBD1 (6 bases). CDR3 length: 14 residues. Per germline, CDR1 GTSNPN and CDR2 SVGIG (reference sequence). V gave up 7 bases and J gave up 4 bases, with 14 bases separating them. The CDR3 region is CAYREVLGANVLTF. The CDR3 DNA reads TGTGCCTACAGGGAAGTATTGGGGGCCAACGTCCTGACTTTC.

This clonotype was detected only a few times. The chain joins TRBV25-1 to TRBJ2-5, with a weak D call TRBD1 (5 bases). V was shortened by 3 bases and J by 1 base, with 12 bases between the two germline ends. This CDR3 is 15 amino acids long. From germline, CDR1 is MGHDK and CDR2 SYGVNS. The CDR3 DNA follows: TGTGCCAGCAGTGACGCACCAGGGCCCCAAGAGACCCAGTACTTC. Translating gives CASSDAPGPQETQYF.

Comment on this clonotype: This may come from a read error, since a much larger clone is one base off. The rearrangement links TRBV27 to TRBJ2-7; 8 nucleotides line up with TRBD1. Germline CDR1 and CDR2: MNHEY and SMNVEV (reference sequence). The CDR3 runs to 15 residues. The CDR3 DNA reads TGTGCCAGCAGTTTCCTGTACCGGGACAGGAACGAGCAGCACTTC. The encoded protein is CASSFLYRDRNEQHF.

This clonotype was seen at least ten times. The chain uses TRBV6-2 or TRBV6-3 and TRBJ1-1; a weak D match, TRBD1 (5 bases). CDR3 length equals 14 residues. With 5 bases removed from V and 5 bases from J, the gap between germline ends came to 15 bases. The V gene's germline CDR1 is MNHEY and CDR2 SVGEGT. The CDR3 spells CASSPWGGTTEAFF. CDR3 sequence (DNA): TGTGCCAGCAGTCCCTGGGGGGGGACGACTGAAGCTTTCTTT.

This clonotype appeared a few times. The CDR3 nucleotides read TGTGCCAGCAGCCAAGATTTGAGTGGGGAAAAACTGTTTTTT. Amino acids: CASSQDLSGEKLFF. This chain connects TRBV3-1 to TRBJ1-4; unclear D gene. CDR1 and CDR2 (germline): LGHDT, YNNKEL (reference sequence). V lost 0 bases, J lost 8 bases, and 10 bases lay in between. The CDR3 spans 14 residues.

This clonotype was seen ten or more times. The chain carries TRBV20-1 and TRBJ1-5, with 8 bases fitting TRBD1. J lost 5 bases, V lost 5 bases, and 11 bases had no gene match. Germline lookup yields CDR1 DFQATT and CDR2 SNEGSKA (reference sequence). The CDR3 has 15 residues. As DNA, the CDR3 is TGCAGTGCTTTGACAGGGGTAGAGATGGATCAGCCCCAGCATTTT. The encoded protein is CSALTGVEMDQPQHF.